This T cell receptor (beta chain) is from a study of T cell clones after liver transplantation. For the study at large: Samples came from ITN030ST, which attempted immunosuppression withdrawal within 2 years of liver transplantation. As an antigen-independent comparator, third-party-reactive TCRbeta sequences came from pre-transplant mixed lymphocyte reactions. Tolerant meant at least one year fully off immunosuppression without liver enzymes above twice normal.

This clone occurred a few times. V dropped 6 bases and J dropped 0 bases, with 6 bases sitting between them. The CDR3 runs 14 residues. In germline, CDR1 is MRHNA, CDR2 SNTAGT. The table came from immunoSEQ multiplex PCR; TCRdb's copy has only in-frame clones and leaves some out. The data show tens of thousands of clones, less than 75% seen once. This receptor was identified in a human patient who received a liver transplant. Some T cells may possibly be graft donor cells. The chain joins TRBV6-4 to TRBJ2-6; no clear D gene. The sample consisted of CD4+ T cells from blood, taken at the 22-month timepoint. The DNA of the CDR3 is TGTGCCAGCAGCCCCCTCTCTGGGGCCAACGTCCTGACTTTC. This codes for CASSPLSGANVLTF.